The 5 T cell receptor beta chains presented below share a single source sample, sequenced in a study of cytotoxic CD8 clonotypes in ibrutinib-treated CLL. TCRdb keeps only in-frame clones here, not all; method: immunoSEQ multiplex PCR. This sample has 300,000 or so clones, with about 61% found just once. Sample: PBMCs, taken after 36 months of ibrutinib treatment. These receptors originate from a human donor with chronic lymphocytic leukemia.

V gene TRBV28 combines with J gene TRBJ2-5; D gene ambiguous. Per germline, CDR1 MDHEN and CDR2 SYDVKM. Deletions cut 7 bases from V and 2 bases from J, with 14 bases between. This CDR3 comprises 14 residues. This CDR3 reads CASTPGQLQETQYF. The CDR3 nucleotides read TGTGCCAGCACCCCCGGGCAACTACAAGAGACCCAGTACTTC. The full variable domain, in which reference TRBV28 and TRBJ2-5 provide the parts outside the CDR3, is DVKVTQSSRYLVKRTGEKVFLECVQDMDHENMFWYRQDPGLGLRLIYFSYDVKMKEKGDIPEGYSVSREKKERFSLILESASTNQTSMYLCASTPGQLQETQYFGPGTRLLVL.

This clone showed up just a few times. This rearrangement joins TRBV5-1 to TRBJ1-5; D gene ambiguous. Germline V gene data show CDR1 as SGHRS and CDR2 as YFSETQ. The V end lost 1 base, the J end lost 9 bases, and 11 bases lay between the germline ends. The CDR3 extends over 13 amino acids. The DNA of the CDR3 is TGCGCCAGCAGCTTGACGTCCCTGGGGCCCCAGCATTTT. This encodes CASSLTSLGPQHF. Full variable domain (remainder filled in from reference TRBV5-1 and TRBJ1-5): KAGVTQTPRYLIKTRGQQVTLSCSPISGHRSVSWYQQTPGQGLQFLFEYFSETQRNKGNFPGRFSGRQFSNSRSEMNVSTLELGDSALYLCASSLTSLGPQHFGDGTRLSIL.

The chain combines TRBV5-1 with TRBJ2-1, with D unclear. V was pared by 4 bases and J by 4 bases, with 12 bases between. The CDR3 loop spans 14 amino acids. The germline V gene has CDR1 SGHRS and CDR2 YFSETQ. CDR3 residues: CASSPVYRYNEQFF. As DNA, the CDR3 is TGCGCCAGCAGCCCGGTCTACAGATACAATGAGCAGTTCTTC.

The chain uses TRBV18 and TRBJ1-2, with D tentatively TRBD1 (6 bases). The germline V and J ends were trimmed by 2 bases and 8 bases, with 15 bases remaining between them. The CDR3 runs 14 residues. The germline V gene has CDR1 KGHSH and CDR2 LQKENI. CDR3 in DNA: TGTGCCAGCTCACCAGGTCGACAGGTCGAGGGCTACACCTTC. Amino acid sequence: CASSPGRQVEGYTF.

This chain links TRBV18 with TRBJ2-5, with TRBD1 as a possible D gene (5 bases). The CDR3 extends over 12 amino acids. With 6 bases removed from V and 1 base from J, the gap between germline ends came to 6 bases. Germline CDR1 KGHSH, CDR2 LQKENI. Here the CDR3 reads CASSDSQETQYF. The CDR3, as DNA: TGTGCCAGCTCCGACAGCCAAGAGACCCAGTACTTC.